This T cell receptor (beta chain) was identified in a study of molecular identifiers for immune sequencing clone quantification. Broader study findings: The study found clones above 20 RNA copies held over 98% of effector molecules and under 1% in naive cells.

Trimming shortened V by 8 bases and J by 5 bases, and 15 bases separated the two germline ends. This CDR3 is 13 amino acids long. Germline-derived CDR1 and CDR2 are MDHEN and SYDVKM. A single record per CDR3 protein comes from TCRdb applying MiXCR to the PCR reads. Of some 91,000 distinct CDR3 sequences listed, roughly 24% were seen once; the top ten hold about 0.94%. Libraries from naive CD8 cells were generated from about 20,000 to 1,000,000 sorted cells (with 10%, 30% or 50% RNA). Sorting captured naive CD8 T cells as CD8+CD4-CCR7+CD45RA+. A word on this clonotype: The antigen is not known.

The source is a human donor in good health. Some libraries in this study had Jurkat cell RNA spiked in. The chain has TRBV28 and TRBJ2-5; D possibly uses TRBD1 or TRBD2 (6 bases each). Sequenced: naive CD8+ T cells from blood, with Jurkat cell RNA spiked in. As for subset: FACS-sorted CD8+CD4-CCR7+CD45RA+ naive T cells. The CDR3 DNA is TGTGCCAGCCAACATCGGGGGCGGGAGACCCAGTACTTC. Translation gives CASQHRGRETQYF.